A selection of T cell receptor beta chains follows, all from one sample in a study of shared T cell receptors in the human thymus. Sequencing was performed with immunoSEQ multiplex PCR; in TCRdb, only in-frame clones are kept and a portion is missing. The sample yields some 700,000 clones, 70% to 90% seen once. These data also featured in a second study, about human thymus T cells.

Sequencing was carried out using thymocytes. These receptors originate from a girl less than two years old with a congenital heart defect. Each CDR3 is given with its conserved first and last residue. Fields, in order: clone size, D gene, J gene, V gene, CDR3 DNA, CDR3 protein. A D gene is named only where the DNA matches it firmly. Size is stated for part of the rows, as once, few or many counts, or as a class when the clone is expanded.

>.|TRBD2|TRBJ2-7|TRBV5-1
TGCGCCAGCAGACAGGTGTCCGCGGGGGTATACGAGCAGTACTTC
CASRQVSAGVYEQYF
>.|.|TRBJ1-1|TRBV29-1
TGCAGCGGGGAACAGGGATCGAACACTGAAGCTTTCTTT
CSGEQGSNTEAFF
>.|.|TRBJ1-5|TRBV6-5
TGTGCCAGCAGTTACGAGCGGGGAAGGCAGCCCCAGCATTTT
CASSYERGRQPQHF
>.|.|TRBJ1-1|TRBV5-1
TGCGCCAGCAGCTTGGAGAGGTTTGGCGTCGCTGAAGCTTTCTTT
CASSLERFGVAEAFF
>once|.|TRBJ1-3|TRBV27
TGTGCCAGCAGTTTAGAGGTCGGGGGAAACACCATATATTTT
CASSLEVGGNTIYF
>.|.|TRBJ2-1|TRBV9
TGTGCCAGCAGCCCCCACCCCGGACAGCCAAGACTCAGCGGGGACACCTACAATGAGCAGTTCTTC
CASSPHPGQPRLSGDTYNEQFF
>.|.|TRBJ1-2|TRBV9
TGTGCCAGCAGCGAGGGGGGGGAGACAGGCGTGTGGTATGGCTACACCTTC
CASSEGGETGVWYGYTF
>.|TRBD2|TRBJ2-3|TRBV9
TGTGCCAGCAGCGTTCGACCGGGACTAGCGGGGGGCACAGATACGCAGTATTTT
CASSVRPGLAGGTDTQYF
>few|TRBD1|TRBJ1-2|TRBV7-2
TGTGCCAGCAGCTTAGGGGGACAGAGACAAAGTTACTATGGCTACACCTTC
CASSLGGQRQSYYGYTF
>.|TRBD1|TRBJ2-5|TRBV2
TGTGCCAGCAGTGAAAGCGGACAGGGAAAGATCGAGACCCAGTACTTC
CASSESGQGKIETQYF
>.|.|TRBJ2-7|TRBV5-4
TGTGCCAGCAGCGGGGGCAGGCGGTACGAGCAGTACTTC
CASSGGRRYEQYF
>.|TRBD1|TRBJ1-1|TRBV29-1
TGCAGCGTTGACGGTAACAGGGGGCGAAGCTTGAACACTGAAGCTTTCTTT
CSVDGNRGRSLNTEAFF
>.|TRBD1|TRBJ1-3|TRBV6-5
TGTGCCAGCAGTTACTCGATTAGGGACAGAAGAAACACCATATATTTT
CASSYSIRDRRNTIYF
>.|.|TRBJ2-2|TRBV7-4
.
CASSLVAGGGLTPGSCFF
>.|TRBD1|TRBJ1-6|TRBV6-5
TGTGCCAGCAGTTGGGGACAGGAAAATTCACCCCTCCACTTT
CASSWGQENSPLHF
>.|.|TRBJ1-6|TRBV6-6
TGTGCCAGCAGTTACCGGGGGAATGAGAATTCACCCCTCCACTTT
CASSYRGNENSPLHF
>.|.|TRBJ1-3|TRBV29-1
TGCAGCGTTGAAGATCTTAGGGGGATCCGCTCTGGAAACACCATATATTTT
CSVEDLRGIRSGNTIYF
>.|.|TRBJ1-1|TRBV13
TGTGCCAGCAGCTTAGGTCTGGGAGTGCGGAACACTGAAGCTTTCTTT
CASSLGLGVRNTEAFF
>few|.|TRBJ1-2|TRBV18
TGTGCCAGCTCACCACCTCGTCTGGGGACAAAATTAGGCGATGGCTACACCTTC
CASSPPRLGTKLGDGYTF
>once|TRBD1|TRBJ1-1|TRBV7-2
TGTGCCAGCAGCTCCCAACAGGGGTCTGGACGGGCTTTCTTT
CASSSQQGSGRAFF